Listed below are T cell receptor beta chains from one sample, sequenced in a study of blood T cell repertoires in COVID-19. Generated by immunoSEQ multiplex PCR, the TCRdb table keeps only in-frame clones and is missing some. The sample shows 60,000 to 75,000 clones, 85% of them seen only once. Sequencing was carried out using peripheral blood. The receptors shown here come from a woman at least 80 years old with active or convalescent COVID-19. CDR3s include the opening cysteine and the closing phenylalanine or tryptophan. A D gene is named only where the DNA matches it firmly. The size of a clone is reported for some rows only, either as once, few or many, or as a class for expanded clones.

clone_size j_call v_call d_call cdr3_nt cdr3_aa
once TRBJ2-7 TRBV6-2/TRBV6-3 . TGTGCCAGCAGTTACAATGAGGACTACGAGCAGTACTTC CASSYNEDYEQYF
. TRBJ2-2 TRBV6-5 . TGTGCCAGCAGTTGGGGGCAGGGGAACACCGGGGAGCTGTTTTTT CASSWGQGNTGELFF
. TRBJ2-1 TRBV7-2 TRBD1 TGTGCCAGCAGCTCCGGACAGGGGGCCAATGAGCAGTTCTTC CASSSGQGANEQFF
. TRBJ2-3 TRBV30 TRBD1 TGTGCCTGGAGTTTGGGACAGGCAGATACGCAGTATTTT CAWSLGQADTQYF
. TRBJ1-1 TRBV3-1/TRBV3-2 . TGTGCCAGCAGCCTGATAGGGGGTACTGAAGCTTTCTTT CASSLIGGTEAFF
. TRBJ2-1 TRBV5-3 . TGTGCCAGAAGCTGCGGGGATACCCAAACATACAATGAGCAGTTCTTC CARSCGDTQTYNEQFF
. TRBJ1-3 TRBV6-5 . TGTGCCAGCAGTTACGGGAGCTCTGGAAACACCATATATTTT CASSYGSSGNTIYF
few TRBJ2-1 TRBV5-1 TRBD2 TGCGCCAGCAGCTTGGGGCTAGCGGGGGGAAATGAGCAGTTCTTC CASSLGLAGGNEQFF
few TRBJ1-1 TRBV12-3/TRBV12-4 TRBD1 TGTGCCAGCAGTTTCCGGACAGGAACTGAAGCTTTCTTT CASSFRTGTEAFF
. TRBJ1-3 TRBV19 TRBD1 TGTGCCAGCGGCTCGGGACAGCACTCTGGAAACACCATATATTTT CASGSGQHSGNTIYF
. TRBJ2-5 TRBV3-1/TRBV3-2 . TGTGCCAGCAGCCAAGGGCAGAACGGGACAAAATACTTC CASSQGQNGTKYF
. TRBJ2-2 TRBV6-6 . TGTGCCATACCCGATCGGGGGAACACCGGGGAGCTGTTTTTT CAIPDRGNTGELFF
. TRBJ1-6 TRBV27 . TGTGCCAGCAGTTTCGACCCATACAGGATTAATTCACCCCTCCACTTT CASSFDPYRINSPLHF
. TRBJ1-6 TRBV11-1 TRBD1 TGTGCCAGCAGCTACTCCGGGACAGAGGGGTCACCCCTCCACTTT CASSYSGTEGSPLHF
once TRBJ1-6 TRBV9 TRBD1 TGTGCCAGCAGCGCCGGGACAGTTCATTCACCCCTCCACTTT CASSAGTVHSPLHF
. TRBJ2-7 TRBV19 . TGTGCCAGTGGGCGCGCGGGGCGAAGCGAGCAGTACTTC CASGRAGRSEQYF
. TRBJ2-1 TRBV19 TRBD2 TGTGCCAGTAGTGCGCAAGCGGGGGGGGGTTCACAGTTCTTC CASSAQAGGGSQFF
. TRBJ2-5 TRBV20-1 . TGCAGTGCTAGTGGTGGGGCGGGGGAGACCCAGTACTTC CSASGGAGETQYF
. TRBJ2-7 TRBV29-1 TRBD1 TGCAGCGCCCGGGACAGGGGCTACGAGCAGTACTTC CSARDRGYEQYF
. TRBJ2-3 TRBV30 . TGTGCCTGGAGTGGTGGGCTCGTGGGCACAGATACGCAGTATTTT CAWSGGLVGTDTQYF
. TRBJ1-2 TRBV30 . TGTGCCTGGACTGGAGGGGCTTCGTCTGTCTTC CAWTGGASSVF
. TRBJ2-5 TRBV6-2/TRBV6-3 TRBD2 TGTGCCAGCAGTTCACCCCAGCGGGGGGGCCCCCATTACTTC CASSSPQRGGPHYF
. TRBJ2-7 TRBV13 . TGTGCCAGCAGGGGGGGCTCCTACGAGCAGTACTTC CASRGGSYEQYF
. TRBJ1-6 TRBV19 . TGTGCCAGTACCCCAGACGAGACAGGAAGAATAGGTTCACCCCTCCACTTT CASTPDETGRIGSPLHF
. TRBJ2-7 TRBV7-9 . TGTGCCAGCAGCTTAGGTTGGGACATCTACGAGCAGTACTTC CASSLGWDIYEQYF
. TRBJ1-4 TRBV5-6 . TGTGCCAGCAGCTTGGCACCGGGAAAAACTGAAAAACTGTTTTTT CASSLAPGKTEKLFF
few TRBJ1-1 TRBV5-4 . TGTGCCAGCAGCTTGGGCCGGGGAGGCACTGAAGCTTTCTTT CASSLGRGGTEAFF
. TRBJ1-2 TRBV5-1 . TGCGCCAGCAGCTTGGATAGCCGGGGCTACACCTTC CASSLDSRGYTF
. TRBJ2-5 TRBV19 . TGTGCCAGTAGTATTTCCTCTCCACATTCGGGAGAGACCCAGTACTTC CASSISSPHSGETQYF
. TRBJ2-7 TRBV15 . TGTGCCACCAGCAGAGATGGCGGCGGCTACTACGAGCAGTACTTC CATSRDGGGYYEQYF
. TRBJ1-5 TRBV19 . TGTGCCAGTAGTATTAGTACCGGGGGATTCCCCCAGCATTTT CASSISTGGFPQHF
. TRBJ2-5 TRBV3-1/TRBV3-2 TRBD2 TGTGCCAGCAGCGCCCTCTTACTAGCGGGTAAAGAGACCCAGTACTTC CASSALLLAGKETQYF
. TRBJ2-1 TRBV19 TRBD1 TGTGCCAGTAGTATAGAGACAGGGGGCTCCTACAATGAGCAGTTCTTC CASSIETGGSYNEQFF
. TRBJ2-3 TRBV24-1 TRBD1 TGTGCCACCAGTGATTCCGGGACAGATGTATTATTT CATSDSGTDVLF
once TRBJ1-1 TRBV3-1/TRBV3-2 . TGTGCCAGCAGCCAAAGAGAGACTGAAGCTTTCTTT CASSQRETEAFF
. TRBJ2-1 TRBV4-1 . TGCGCCAGCAGCCAACGCGGGGATGAGCAGTTCTTC CASSQRGDEQFF
once TRBJ1-1 TRBV19 TRBD1 TGTGCCAGTAGTACACAGGGGGGGAACACTGAAGCTTTCTTT CASSTQGGNTEAFF
. TRBJ1-2 TRBV5-4 TRBD1 TGTGCCAGCAGCTTGGGACAGGGAGACTATGGCTACACCTTC CASSLGQGDYGYTF
. TRBJ2-1 TRBV2 . TGTGCCACCACCCCGAGGTACAATGAGCAGTTCTTC CATTPRYNEQFF
. TRBJ2-2 TRBV30 . TGTGCCTGGAGTTCTCCAGTCCTCACCATCGGGGAGCTGTTTTTT CAWSSPVLTIGELFF
once TRBJ1-5 TRBV18 TRBD1 TGTGCCAGCTCACCCGGGACAGGGGCTTTGAATCAGCCCCAGCATTTT CASSPGTGALNQPQHF
once TRBJ2-7 TRBV9 . TGTGCCAGCAGCGTAGGGGCAGGGATGGCCTACGAGCAGTACTTC CASSVGAGMAYEQYF
. TRBJ2-1 TRBV11-1 TRBD2 TGTGCCAGCAGCTTAGGGACTAGCGGCTCCTACAATGAGCAGTTCTTC CASSLGTSGSYNEQFF
. TRBJ2-3 TRBV7-8 . TGTGCCAGCAGCTTAGCCAGAAGCACAGATACGCAGTATTTT CASSLARSTDTQYF
. TRBJ2-2 TRBV5-1 TRBD2 TGCGCCAGCAGCTCTAGGACTAGCGGGGGACCTAACACCGGGGAGCTGTTTTTT CASSSRTSGGPNTGELFF